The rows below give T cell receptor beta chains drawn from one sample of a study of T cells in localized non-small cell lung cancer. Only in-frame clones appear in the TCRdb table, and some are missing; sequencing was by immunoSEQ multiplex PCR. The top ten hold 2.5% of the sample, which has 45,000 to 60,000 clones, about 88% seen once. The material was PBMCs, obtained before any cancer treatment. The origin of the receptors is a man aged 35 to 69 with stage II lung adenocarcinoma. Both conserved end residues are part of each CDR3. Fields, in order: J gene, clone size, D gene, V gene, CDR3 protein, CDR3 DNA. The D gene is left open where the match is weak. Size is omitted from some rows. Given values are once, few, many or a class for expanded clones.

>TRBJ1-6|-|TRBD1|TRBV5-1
CASSTGGTPGQGSSPLHF
TGCGCCAGCAGCACGGGGGGAACGCCGGGACAGGGATCCTCACCCCTCCACTTT
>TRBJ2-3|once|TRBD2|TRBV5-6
CASTPMGLAGSTDTQYF
TGTGCCAGCACCCCTATGGGCCTAGCGGGGTCCACAGATACGCAGTATTTT
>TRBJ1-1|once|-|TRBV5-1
CASSLTELNTEAFF
TGCGCCAGCAGCTTGACAGAACTGAACACTGAAGCTTTCTTT
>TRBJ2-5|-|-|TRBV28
CASNRGSHGQYF
TGTGCCAGCAACAGAGGGTCCCACGGCCAGTACTTC
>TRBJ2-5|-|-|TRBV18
CASSPSHRAPETQYF
TGTGCCAGCTCACCATCTCACAGAGCCCCAGAGACCCAGTACTTC
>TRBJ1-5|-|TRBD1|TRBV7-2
CASSSKGQGFQPQHF
TGTGCCAGCAGCTCAAAGGGACAGGGGTTTCAGCCCCAGCATTTT
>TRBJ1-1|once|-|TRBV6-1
CASSSARESEAFF
TGTGCCAGCAGTTCTGCTAGAGAGTCTGAAGCTTTCTTT
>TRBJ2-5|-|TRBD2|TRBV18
CASSPSGLAGARVKLQETQYF
TGTGCCAGCTCACCCTCAGGACTAGCGGGGGCGCGGGTCAAACTTCAAGAGACCCAGTACTTC
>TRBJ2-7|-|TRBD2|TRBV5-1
CASSLELAGDHYEQYF
TGCGCCAGCAGCTTGGAACTAGCGGGGGACCATTACGAGCAGTACTTC
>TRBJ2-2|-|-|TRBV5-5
CASSFSPPRELFF
TGTGCCAGCAGCTTCTCCCCGCCTAGGGAGCTGTTTTTT
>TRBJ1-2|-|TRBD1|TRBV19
CASTVGAGTGGYGYTF
TGTGCCAGTACCGTAGGAGCCGGGACAGGGGGCTATGGCTACACCTTC
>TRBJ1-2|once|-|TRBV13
CASSLGQGTNYGYTF
TGTGCCAGCAGCTTAGGTCAGGGGACTAACTATGGCTACACCTTC
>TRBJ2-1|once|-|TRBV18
CASGGLGNEQFF
TGTGCCAGCGGGGGCTTGGGCAATGAGCAGTTCTTC
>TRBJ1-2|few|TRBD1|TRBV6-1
CASSGGGQGWSYTF
TGTGCCAGCAGTGGGGGGGGACAGGGATGGAGCTACACCTTC
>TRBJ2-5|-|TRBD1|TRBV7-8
CASSLAGTGQETQYF
TGTGCCAGCAGCTTAGCGGGGACAGGGCAAGAGACCCAGTACTTC
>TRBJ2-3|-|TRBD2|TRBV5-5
CASSPGLAQSTDTQYF
TGTGCCAGCAGCCCGGGACTAGCGCAGAGCACAGATACGCAGTATTTT
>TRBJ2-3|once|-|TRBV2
CASSDRRADTQYF
TGTGCCAGCAGTGATCGGAGGGCAGATACGCAGTATTTT
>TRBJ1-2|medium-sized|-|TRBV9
CASNPSGSYGYTF
TGTGCCAGCAACCCCTCGGGCAGCTATGGCTACACCTTC
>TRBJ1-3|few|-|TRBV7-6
CASALLTGYSGNTIYF
TGTGCCAGCGCCCTTTTGACGGGGTACTCTGGAAACACCATATATTTT
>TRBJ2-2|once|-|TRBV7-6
CASSSRTGELFF
TGTGCCAGCAGTTCCCGCACCGGGGAGCTGTTTTTT
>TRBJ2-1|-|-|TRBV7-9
CASSFAATKAQEQFF
TGTGCCAGCAGCTTCGCGGCAACCAAGGCCCAGGAGCAGTTCTTC
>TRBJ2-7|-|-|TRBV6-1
CASSAPRGATYEQYF
TGTGCCAGCAGTGCCCCCAGGGGTGCGACCTACGAGCAGTACTTC
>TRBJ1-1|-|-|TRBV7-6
CASSPSLQGEAFF
TGTGCCAGCAGCCCCTCGCTCCAGGGTGAAGCTTTCTTT
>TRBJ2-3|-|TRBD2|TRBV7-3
CASSPILAGTDTQYF
TGTGCCAGCAGCCCAATTCTAGCGGGCACAGATACGCAGTATTTT
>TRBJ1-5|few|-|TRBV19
CASSIEQSNQPQHF
TGTGCCAGTAGTATAGAACAGAGCAATCAGCCCCAGCATTTT
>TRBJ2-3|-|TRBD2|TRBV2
CASSGRTSGGPAHF
TGTGCCAGCAGTGGGCGGACTAGCGGGGGCCCCGCTCATTTT
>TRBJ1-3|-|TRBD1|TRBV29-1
CSVLPGQVTGNTIYF
TGCAGCGTACTACCGGGACAGGTAACTGGAAACACCATATATTTT
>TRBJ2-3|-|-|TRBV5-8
CASSLGGEDTQYF
TGTGCCAGCAGCTTGGGGGGGGAAGATACGCAGTATTTT
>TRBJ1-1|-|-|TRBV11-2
CASSSARQEAFF
TGTGCCAGCAGCTCGGCCCGACAGGAAGCTTTCTTT
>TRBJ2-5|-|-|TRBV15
CATSRGGGFVETQYF
TGTGCCACCAGCAGGGGGGGTGGTTTTGTAGAGACCCAGTACTTC
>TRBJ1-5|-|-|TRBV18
CASSEGAGGNQPQHF
TGTGCCAGCTCAGAGGGAGCAGGGGGCAATCAGCCCCAGCATTTT
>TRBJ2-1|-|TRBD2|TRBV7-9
CASSLAGEGEQFF
TGTGCCAGCAGCTTAGCCGGGGAGGGCGAGCAGTTCTTC
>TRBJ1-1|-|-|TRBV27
CASSSGVMNTEAFF
TGTGCCAGCAGTTCAGGGGTTATGAACACTGAAGCTTTCTTT
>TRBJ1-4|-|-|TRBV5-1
CASSLSTNEKLFF
TGCGCCAGCAGCTTGAGCACGAATGAAAAACTGTTTTTT
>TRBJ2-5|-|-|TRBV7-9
CASSPLGVRGQETQYF
TGTGCCAGCAGCCCCCTTGGGGTTCGAGGGCAAGAGACCCAGTACTTC
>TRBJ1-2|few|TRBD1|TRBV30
CAWSGGQALSYGYTF
TGTGCCTGGAGTGGGGGACAGGCTCTTTCTTATGGCTACACCTTC
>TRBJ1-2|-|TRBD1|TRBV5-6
CASSLALRQGANYGYTF
TGTGCCAGCAGCTTGGCTCTGCGGCAGGGGGCTAACTATGGCTACACCTTC
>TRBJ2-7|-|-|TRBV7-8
CASSLAGNSYEQYF
TGTGCCAGCAGCTTAGCCGGGAACTCCTACGAGCAGTACTTC
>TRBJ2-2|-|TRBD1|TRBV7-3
CASSLGQGATGELFF
TGTGCCAGCAGCTTAGGACAGGGGGCGACCGGGGAGCTGTTTTTT
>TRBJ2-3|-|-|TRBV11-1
CASRSTRMGTDTQYF
TGTGCCAGCAGATCAACTAGGATGGGGACAGATACGCAGTATTTT
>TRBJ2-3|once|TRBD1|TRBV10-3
CAISDRGLTDTQYF
TGTGCCATCAGTGACAGGGGGCTTACAGATACGCAGTATTTT
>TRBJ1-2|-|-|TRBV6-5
CASSYSGQLALYGYTF
TGTGCCAGCAGTTACTCTGGACAACTAGCCCTATATGGCTACACCTTC
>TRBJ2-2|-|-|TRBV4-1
CASSQEDSGGELFF
TGCGCCAGCAGCCAAGAGGACAGTGGCGGGGAGCTGTTTTTT
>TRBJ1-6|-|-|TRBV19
CASRGNSGDWASPLHF
TGTGCCAGTAGAGGGAACTCGGGGGACTGGGCTTCACCCCTCCACTTT
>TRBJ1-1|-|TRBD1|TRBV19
CATRDRGQNTEAFF
TGTGCCACCAGGGACAGGGGGCAGAACACTGAAGCTTTCTTT
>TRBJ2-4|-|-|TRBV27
CATSSLAVRNIQYF
TGTGCCACCTCAAGCCTAGCAGTCCGAAACATTCAGTACTTC
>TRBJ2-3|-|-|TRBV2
CASSLSSGGRDTQYF
TGTGCCAGCAGTCTGTCTAGTGGGGGGAGAGATACGCAGTATTTT
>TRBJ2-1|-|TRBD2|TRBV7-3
CASSLTAGGPYNEQFF
TGTGCCAGCAGCTTAACAGCGGGGGGACCTTACAATGAGCAGTTCTTC
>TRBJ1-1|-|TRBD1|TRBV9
CASSPSRDSMNTEAFF
TGTGCCAGCAGCCCTTCCCGGGACAGTATGAACACTGAAGCTTTCTTT
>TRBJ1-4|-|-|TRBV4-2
CASGYISTGIDEKLFF
TGTGCCAGCGGCTACATTTCCACAGGGATTGATGAAAAACTGTTTTTT
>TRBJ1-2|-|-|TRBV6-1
CASSEGYGYTF
TGTGCCAGCAGTGAGGGATATGGCTACACCTTC
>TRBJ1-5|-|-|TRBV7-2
CASSLAGFSLNQPQHF
TGTGCCAGCAGCTTAGCTGGTTTCAGCCTCAATCAGCCCCAGCATTTT
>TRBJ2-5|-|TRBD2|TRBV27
CASSPRTPVRGGLETQYF
TGTGCCAGCAGTCCTAGAACCCCTGTGCGGGGGGGCCTAGAGACCCAGTACTTC
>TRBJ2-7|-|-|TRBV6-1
CASRTYPYEQYF
TGTGCCAGCAGAACCTACCCCTACGAGCAGTACTTC
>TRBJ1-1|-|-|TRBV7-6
CASSARGGTEAFF
TGTGCCAGCAGCGCCCGGGGGGGCACTGAAGCTTTCTTT
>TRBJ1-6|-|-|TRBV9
CASSPHRSLNSPLHF
TGTGCCAGCAGCCCCCACAGGTCCCTTAATTCACCCCTCCACTTT
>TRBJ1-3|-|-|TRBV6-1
CASSERASGNTIYF
TGTGCCAGCAGTGAAAGAGCTTCTGGAAACACCATATATTTT